This T cell receptor (beta chain) stems from a study of T cell changes during pregnancy in multiple sclerosis. Profiled with immunoSEQ multiplex PCR; TCRdb holds only in-frame clones, not every one. The sample shows approximately 32,000 clones, roughly 91% of them seen only once. V was trimmed by 7 bases and J by 6 bases, leaving 10 bases between them. This CDR3 is 11 amino acids long. The V gene's germline CDR1 is MNHEY and CDR2 SMNVEV (reference sequence). The specimen comprised CD4+ T cells from peripheral blood mononuclear cells, sampled in the second trimester of pregnancy. The receptor's source is a female donor with multiple sclerosis, enrolled in a pregnancy study. The chain carries TRBV27 and TRBJ2-7; no definite D call. In DNA form, the CDR3 reads TGTGCCAGCACCCGTAAGCGCGAGCAGTACTTC. Protein product: CASTRKREQYF.